This T cell receptor (beta chain) was profiled in a study of identical twins (dated by TCRdb to between 2015 and 2016). Regarding the research as a whole: To test whether fetal clonotypes persist, the study used deep sequencing on TCR alpha and beta repertoires from monozygotic twins, unrelated adults of various ages, and cord blood. Replicate twin experiments were performed at different times using different library preparation protocols to rule out contamination.

Every donor was a healthy Caucasian. Three unrelated non-twin adults were also sequenced: a male aged 18 to 30, a male aged 50 to 59 and a female aged 50 to 59. Miltenyi CD45RO+ enrichment and human naive T-cell isolation kits were used to isolate memory (CD45RO+) and naive T cells from PBMC. Overall results and qualifications from the work: Invariant T cells such as MAIT and iNKT could partly confound zero-insertion analyses, though diverse VJ usage argued against this for most clonotypes. A weaker excess of twin sharing was found in beta out-of-frame sequences because the signal-to-noise ratio was lowered by fewer shared sequences. Abundant cord blood beta clonotypes had fewer insertions, young adult naive repertoires showed a similar but weaker trend, and memory repertoires showed no such trend. Compared with coincidental sharing between unrelated individuals, out-of-frame TCR alpha sequences shared between twins had an excess of sequences with low generation probability. Because the same donors could not be followed over many years, the conclusions relied on cross-sectional statistical analysis. Recombination models systematically underestimated out-of-frame TCR alpha sharing in monozygotic twins but agreed with sharing between unrelated individuals.

Library prep was done by 5' RACE. The sequencing machine was an Illumina HiSeq 2000. A universal primer binding site was added through template switching, and the final cDNA carried a unique molecular identifier so that TCR cDNA molecules could be counted accurately. Specific primers in the conserved constant-segment region were used to synthesize first-strand cDNA for TCR alpha and beta chains. To control for contamination, every cDNA library was double barcoded, receiving both a SMART-Mk sample barcode and Illumina barcodes. TruSeq adapter sequences along with Illumina sample barcodes were introduced in two successive PCR steps. TCR alpha and beta cDNA libraries were sequenced on the Illumina HiSeq platform with custom primers. The paper's data handling went like this. MiGEC processed the raw reads to extract unique molecular identifiers, while MiXCR was used to determine the CDR3 positions. Recombination models were inferred per individual with the repgenHMM and IGoR tools using an EM algorithm. Shared clonotype analysis was performed with the tcR package in R, normalizing sharing by the product of cloneset sizes. To study raw recombination free of thymic and clonal selection effects, out-of-frame nonproductive sequences were analyzed. Through fastp at Q25 and MiXCR, TCRdb rebuilt clones from the public reads, retaining in-frame beta chains. Rows are unified per CDR3 protein, each entry keeping the most common DNA and genes. TCRdb's processing, not the study's, gives the V and J calls here. The sample has 640,000 or so distinct CDR3 sequences on record, around 6% of them singletons. Clones ranked in the top ten supply about 2% of the sample.

This clonotype occurred many times. Its specific antigen is unknown. There are no base qualities to consult, and no much larger clone falls within one base. The CDR3, cysteine through phenylalanine, is 13 amino acids long. The DNA shown is the 39-base CDR3, in frame from base 1. The germline V gene (reference sequence) yields WNHNN for CDR1 and SYGVQD for CDR2. V loses 0 bases of germline sequence and J loses 7 bases, and the interval between the two ends is 7 bases. The clonotype was recovered from a man aged 18-30 years in good health. The chain is encoded by TRBV10-1 joined to TRBJ2-1, with no reliable assignment of the D segment. The sequenced sample consisted of naive T cells sorted from blood. Interpreted using the paper, the cell subset or site label stands for: cells isolated with a human naive T-cell isolation kit. CDR3 reads: CASSESGLNEQFF. The DNA reads as follows: TGCGCCAGCAGTGAGTCTGGATTGAATGAGCAGTTCTTC.